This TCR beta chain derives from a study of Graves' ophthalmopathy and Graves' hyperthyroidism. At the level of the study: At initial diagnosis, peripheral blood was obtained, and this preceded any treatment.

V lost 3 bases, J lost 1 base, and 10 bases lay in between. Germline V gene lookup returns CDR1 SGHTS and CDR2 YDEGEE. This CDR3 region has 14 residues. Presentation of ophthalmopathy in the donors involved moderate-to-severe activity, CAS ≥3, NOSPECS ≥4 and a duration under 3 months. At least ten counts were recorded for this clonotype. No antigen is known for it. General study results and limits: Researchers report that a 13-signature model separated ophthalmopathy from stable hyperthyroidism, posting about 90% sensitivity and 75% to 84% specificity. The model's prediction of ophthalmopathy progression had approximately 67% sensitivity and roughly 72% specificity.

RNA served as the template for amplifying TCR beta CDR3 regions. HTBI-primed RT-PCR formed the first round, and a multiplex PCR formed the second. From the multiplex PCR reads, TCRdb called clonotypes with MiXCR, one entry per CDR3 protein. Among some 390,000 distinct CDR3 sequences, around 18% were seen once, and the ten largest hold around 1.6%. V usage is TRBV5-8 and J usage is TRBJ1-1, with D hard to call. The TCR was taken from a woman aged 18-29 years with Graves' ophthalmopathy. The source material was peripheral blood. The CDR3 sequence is CASSWPGRNTEAFF. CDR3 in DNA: TGTGCCAGCAGCTGGCCTGGACGGAACACTGAAGCTTTCTTT.